The 4 T cell receptor beta chains below come from one sample, sequenced in a study of regulatory T cells in long-lasting Graves disease. Building the TCR beta libraries relied on iRepertoire HTBI primers, and CDR3 regions underwent Arm-PCR. Using its own MiXCR run on the multiplex PCR reads, TCRdb lists one record per CDR3 protein. The repertoire holds a few hundred thousand distinct CDR3 sequences, with 23% as singletons. Time point indicated: persistent/refractory GD, antithyroid drugs over 5 years with positive TRAb. Scientists built the TCR library using RNA that was extracted from PBMCs. Sequenced here: peripheral blood mononuclear cells (PBMCs), sampled when the disease was refractory, from a patient treated with antithyroid drugs. Source of these receptors: a female donor with Graves disease.

This clonotype has just a few counts. The chain recombines TRBV20-1 with TRBJ2-2, with 8 bases fitting TRBD1. CDR3 length equals 15 residues. J lost 2 bases, V lost 6 bases, and 8 bases had no gene match. Germline-derived CDR1 and CDR2 are DFQATT and SNEGSKA (reference sequence). The CDR3 is CSAPRQGPNTGELFF. CDR3 coding DNA: TGCAGTGCCCCCCGACAGGGGCCTAACACCGGGGAGCTGTTTTTT.

This clonotype has ten or more counts. This rearrangement joins TRBV28 to TRBJ2-3; 10 bases agree with TRBD2. The V gene end was trimmed by 5 bases and the J gene end by 5 bases; junction bases not matched to a gene: 10. The V gene's germline CDR1 is MDHEN and CDR2 SYDVKM. This CDR3 is built from 16 residues. CDR3: CASSPSAGGPQDTQYF. The CDR3 DNA follows: TGTGCCAGCAGTCCCTCAGCGGGAGGGCCTCAAGATACGCAGTATTTT.

This clonotype was seen more than once but under ten times. The V and J genes are TRBV3-1 and TRBJ2-7; 12 positions agree with TRBD2. Losses at the gene ends were 4 bases for V and 0 bases for J; bases not matched to a gene: 10. The germline V gene encodes CDR1 LGHDT and CDR2 YNNKEL (reference sequence). The CDR3 consists of 18 residues. The DNA of the CDR3 is TGTGCCAGCAGCCGCACATGGCTAGCGGGAGGGCCCTCCTACGAGCAGTACTTC. Protein sequence: CASSRTWLAGGPSYEQYF.

This clonotype was counted at least ten times. This rearrangement joins TRBV6-1 to TRBJ1-5; D not resolved. CDR3 size: 17 residues. Looked up from germline, CDR1 is MNHNS and CDR2 is SASEGT. V was clipped by 8 bases and J by 1 base, with 21 bases between them. The CDR3 here is CASLTRLGFTSNQPQHF. CDR3 sequence (DNA): TGTGCCAGCCTGACGAGGCTAGGGTTTACGAGCAATCAGCCCCAGCATTTT.